One and the same sample provided the 32 T cell receptor beta chains below, sequenced in a study of blood T cell repertoires in COVID-19. Some clones are missing from TCRdb's copy, which holds only in-frame ones; the method was immunoSEQ multiplex PCR. The sample yields some 350,000 clones, around 89% seen once. The sample taken for sequencing was PBMCs or T cells enriched from blood (not recorded which). The source is a man aged 18 to 30 who had recovered from COVID-19.

The chain combines TRBV7-9 with TRBJ1-6; D is possibly TRBD1 (5 bases). In germline, CDR1 is SEHNR, CDR2 FQNEAQ (reference sequence). The V gene lost 5 bases and the J gene lost 9 bases, with 11 bases spanning the gap. CDR3 length: 13 amino acids. The CDR3 nucleotides read TGTGCCAGCAGCCGTATGGGGGGTTCACCCCTCCACTTT. This encodes CASSRMGGSPLHF.

The rearrangement links TRBV28 to TRBJ2-3; 11 bases are shared with TRBD2. With V trimmed by 6 bases and J by 2 bases, 7 bases remained unmatched. The CDR3 covers 16 residues. Germline assignment: CDR1 MDHEN and CDR2 SYDVKM. The CDR3 loop is CASRRTSGPNTDTQYF. CDR3 nucleotides: TGTGCCAGCAGAAGGACTAGCGGGCCCAACACAGATACGCAGTATTTT.

This chain uses TRBV3-1 (or the pseudogene TRBV3-2) with TRBJ1-2, with TRBD1 as a possible D gene (5 bases). The germline V gene encodes CDR1 LGHDT and CDR2 YNNKEL (reference sequence). V was clipped by 1 base and J by 7 bases, with 13 bases between them. The CDR3 extends over 14 amino acids. The CDR3 DNA reads TGTGCCAGCAGCCAAGGACAGTCCTGGGGTGGCTACACCTTC. Protein sequence: CASSQGQSWGGYTF.

Written as DNA, the CDR3 is TGTGCCAGCAGCTTACAGGGCGGAGTTGAAAAACTGTTTTTT. As protein: CASSLQGGVEKLFF. The V call is TRBV7-9, the J call TRBJ1-4; a weak D match, TRBD1 (5 bases). Germline CDR1 reads SEHNR; CDR2 reads FQNEAQ (reference sequence). CDR3 length equals 14 residues. The V end lost 2 bases, the J end lost 7 bases, and 11 bases lay between the germline ends.

This chain links TRBV12-3 or TRBV12-4 with TRBJ2-3; the D gene is possibly TRBD2 (5 bases). This CDR3 is 13 amino acids long. V lost 9 bases, J lost 2 bases, and 12 bases lay in between. CDR3 residues: CASRGFDTDTQYF. DNA of the CDR3: TGTGCCAGTCGAGGGTTCGACACAGATACGCAGTATTTT.

The chain employs TRBV24-1 and TRBJ2-5, with 7 bases aligning to TRBD1. Germline CDR1 is KGHDR and CDR2 is SFDVKD. The CDR3 length is 16 residues. Losses at the gene ends were 6 bases for V and 3 bases for J; bases not matched to a gene: 12. The CDR3 spells CATSLGLGGSEETQYF. The DNA of the CDR3 is TGTGCCACCAGTCTGGGGCTAGGGGGCAGTGAAGAGACCCAGTACTTC.

This chain links TRBV5-1 with TRBJ2-1; TRBD1 matches 8 bases. CDR1 and CDR2 from the germline V gene are SGHRS and YFSETQ. This CDR3 contains 14 residues. Trimming removed 3 bases from V and 5 bases from J; junction bases left unmatched: 4. For the CDR3, the DNA is TGCGCCAGCAGCTCTGGGACAGGTAACAATGAGCAGTTCTTC. This codes for CASSSGTGNNEQFF. The whole variable domain, filled in from reference TRBV5-1 and TRBJ2-1, reads KAGVTQTPRYLIKTRGQQVTLSCSPISGHRSVSWYQQTPGQGLQFLFEYFSETQRNKGNFPGRFSGRQFSNSRSEMNVSTLELGDSALYLCASSSGTGNNEQFFGPGTRLTVL.

In this sample, this clone turned up a few times. V usage is TRBV11-3 and J usage is TRBJ2-7; 7 positions match TRBD1. The CDR3 runs 14 residues. V trimming: 1 base; J trimming: 6 bases; junction bases outside the gene matches: 6. In germline, CDR1 is SGHNT, CDR2 YENEEA. CDR3 sequence reads: CASSLGQGLGEQYF. CDR3 nucleotide sequence: TGTGCCAGCAGCTTAGGACAGGGTCTGGGCGAGCAGTACTTC.

The gene calls are TRBV2 and TRBJ1-4; perhaps TRBD1 as D (6 bases). V shed 1 base and J shed 8 bases, with 11 bases lying between them. Germline V gene sequence: CDR1 SNHLY, CDR2 FYNNEI. The CDR3 length is 14 residues. CDR3: CASSEEGEREKLFF. The CDR3 nucleotides read TGTGCCAGCAGTGAAGAGGGGGAGAGGGAAAAACTGTTTTTT.

V gene TRBV3-1 (or the pseudogene TRBV3-2) combines with J gene TRBJ2-7; 12 bases map to TRBD2. Germline values: CDR1 LGHDT, CDR2 YNNKEL (reference sequence). The CDR3 totals 15 residues. V gave up 4 bases and J gave up 5 bases; unmatched junction bases: 6. The CDR3 DNA sequence: TGTGCCAGCAGCCCTCCCGGACTAGCGGGGAACGAGCAGTACTTC. Its protein product is CASSPPGLAGNEQYF.

The chain has TRBV9 and TRBJ1-3; D call uncertain. Trimming shortened V by 4 bases and J by 0 bases, and 11 bases separated the two germline ends. The CDR3 has 15 residues. Germline V CDR1 and CDR2: SGDLS, YYNGEE. The CDR3 loop is CASSPVGSSGNTIYF. In nucleotides, the CDR3 is TGTGCCAGCAGCCCGGTCGGGAGCTCTGGAAACACCATATATTTT.

J is TRBJ2-3 and V is TRBV28; 12 bases align to TRBD2. The trim removed 6 bases at V and 2 bases at J, leaving 6 bases unmatched. The CDR3 has 16 residues. The germline V gene encodes CDR1 MDHEN and CDR2 SYDVKM. The CDR3 here is CASSLGLAGLTDTQYF. CDR3 nucleotide sequence: TGTGCCAGCAGCCTGGGACTAGCGGGCCTCACAGATACGCAGTATTTT.

The chain has TRBV28 and TRBJ2-7; 8 bases match TRBD1. This CDR3 is 16 amino acids long. Germline lookup yields CDR1 MDHEN and CDR2 SYDVKM. With V trimmed by 4 bases and J by 4 bases, 12 bases remained unmatched. CDR3 sequence (DNA): TGTGCCAGCAGTTCGGCCGGACAGGGCTTTACATACGAGCAGTACTTC. Translation: CASSSAGQGFTYEQYF.

The chain links TRBV5-6 to TRBJ2-2; no reliable D call. From germline, CDR1 is SGHDT and CDR2 YYEEEE. Trimming stripped 4 bases from V and 2 bases from J, with 6 bases between. The CDR3 consists of 13 residues. The CDR3 is CASSTVNTGELFF. CDR3 sequence (DNA): TGTGCCAGCAGCACAGTAAACACCGGGGAGCTGTTTTTT.

The V call is TRBV5-4, the J call TRBJ2-3; no firm D call. Trimming removed 2 bases at V and 0 bases at J, with 13 bases between. Germline CDR1 and CDR2: SGHNT and YYREEE (reference sequence). The CDR3 totals 16 residues. The CDR3 coding sequence is TGTGCCAGCAGCTTAAAACTTGATCCTAGCACAGATACGCAGTATTTT. Amino acids: CASSLKLDPSTDTQYF. Using reference TRBV5-4 and TRBJ2-3 for the parts outside the CDR3, the full variable domain is ETGVTQSPTHLIKTRGQQVTLRCSSQSGHNTVSWYQQALGQGPQFIFQYYREEENGRGNFPPRFSGLQFPNYSSELNVNALELDDSALYLCASSLKLDPSTDTQYFGPGTRLTVL.

The CDR3 region has the DNA TGTGCCAGCAGCTTAGCAGCGCGGGCACCCCCGCGCATTGAAGCTTTCTTT. It specifies CASSLAARAPPRIEAFF. The chain recombines TRBV7-9 with TRBJ1-1; D gene uncertain. This CDR3 has 17 amino acids. Trimming took 0 bases from V and 7 from J, leaving 21 bases between them. Germline-derived CDR1 and CDR2 are SEHNR and FQNEAQ (reference sequence). Full variable domain (remainder filled in from reference TRBV7-9 and TRBJ1-1): DTGVSQNPRHKITKRGQNVTFRCDPISEHNRLYWYRQTLGQGPEFLTYFQNEAQLEKSRLLSDRFSAERPKGSFSTLEIQRTEQGDSAMYLCASSLAARAPPRIEAFFGQGTRLTVV.

This sequence joins TRBV9 and TRBJ1-6, with 9 bases matching TRBD1. Unmatched junction bases numbered 7, after V lost 3 bases and J lost 9 bases. There are 15 residues in the CDR3. Per germline, CDR1 SGDLS and CDR2 YYNGEE. The CDR3 loop reads CASSGRGQGLSPLHF. The CDR3 coding sequence is TGTGCCAGCAGCGGAAGGGGACAGGGACTTTCACCCCTCCACTTT.

The chain has TRBV2 and TRBJ2-3, with 9 bases identical to TRBD2. Trimming cost V 0 bases and J 1 base; bases outside gene matches: 5. Germline-derived CDR1 and CDR2 are SNHLY and FYNNEI. This CDR3 has 17 residues. This CDR3 reads CASSEARGGGGTDTQYF. Written as DNA, the CDR3 is TGTGCCAGCAGTGAAGCGCGGGGCGGGGGGGGCACAGATACGCAGTATTTT. The entire variable domain, with the rest obtained from reference TRBV2 and TRBJ2-3, is as follows: EPEVTQTPSHQVTQMGQEVILRCVPISNHLYFYWYRQILGQKVEFLVSFYNNEISEKSEIFDDQFSVERPDGSNFTLKIRSTKLEDSAMYFCASSEARGGGGTDTQYFGPGTRLTVL.

The chain joins TRBV10-3 to TRBJ2-6; TRBD2 might be the D (6 bases). V was pared by 0 bases and J by 0 bases, with 9 bases between. Looked up from germline, CDR1 is ENHRY and CDR2 is SYGVKD. The CDR3 runs to 17 residues. The CDR3 DNA is TGTGCCATCAGTGAGTCCGCGGGATTCTCTGGGGCCAACGTCCTGACTTTC. This sequence encodes CAISESAGFSGANVLTF.

This chain uses TRBV7-3 with TRBJ2-3; the match to TRBD1 covers 8 bases. J lost 5 bases, V lost 0 bases, and 10 bases had no gene match. Germline CDR1 and CDR2: SGHTA and FQGTGA. CDR3 length equals 17 residues. The CDR3 spells CASSLTFGTGGEDTQYF. In nucleotides, the CDR3 is TGTGCCAGCAGCTTAACGTTCGGGACAGGCGGTGAAGATACGCAGTATTTT.

V usage is TRBV11-3 and J usage is TRBJ2-1; 8 positions match TRBD2. The CDR3 covers 15 residues. V was clipped by 4 bases and J by 6 bases; unmatched bases: 8. From germline, CDR1 is SGHNT and CDR2 YENEEA. The CDR3 here is CASSSREGGGNEQFF. The CDR3 bases are TGTGCCAGCAGCTCCCGGGAGGGGGGAGGCAATGAGCAGTTCTTC.

This rearrangement joins TRBV20-1 to TRBJ1-1; unclear D gene. This CDR3 region has 11 residues. Trimming stripped 6 bases from V and 1 base from J, with 6 bases between. Looked up from germline, CDR1 is DFQATT and CDR2 is SNEGSKA (reference sequence). CDR3 DNA: TGCAGTGCCAACAGGAACACTGAAGCTTTCTTT. It is translated as CSANRNTEAFF.

J is TRBJ1-5 and V is TRBV6-5; D is unresolved. Germline values: CDR1 MNHEY, CDR2 SVGAGI. This CDR3 has 13 residues. Trimming left V 5 bases short and J 7 bases short, with 12 bases between. The CDR3 nucleotides are TGTGCCAGCAGTCCTCAACAGCGGCAGCCCCAGCATTTT. Residues: CASSPQQRQPQHF.

This chain uses TRBV4-1 with TRBJ2-3, with 9 nucleotides matching TRBD1. V lost 0 bases, J lost 7 bases, and 8 bases stayed unmatched. Germline values: CDR1 MGHRA, CDR2 YSYEKL. The length of the CDR3 is 16 residues. The CDR3 region is CASSQDPGQGKNTQYF. Written as DNA, the CDR3 is TGCGCCAGCAGCCAAGACCCAGGACAGGGGAAAAATACGCAGTATTTT.

This chain uses TRBV28 with TRBJ1-4; 9 positions match TRBD1. This CDR3 has 16 residues. The V segment lost 6 bases and the J segment 0 bases; nucleotides outside the gene matches: 5. The germline V gene encodes CDR1 MDHEN and CDR2 SYDVKM. CDR3 DNA sequence: TGTGCCAGCAGCCGACAGGGGGGTGCAACTAATGAAAAACTGTTTTTT. It specifies CASSRQGGATNEKLFF.

This clone has only one observation. V and J are TRBV5-5 and TRBJ2-7; D is possibly TRBD2 (6 bases). This CDR3 is 18 amino acids long. From germline, CDR1 is SGHKS and CDR2 YYEKEE (reference sequence). The V and J ends lost 4 bases and 0 bases respectively, with 23 bases between them. The CDR3 bases are TGTGCCAGCAGCACAGTTCCCGCTACCCGGGACTTCTCCTACGAGCAGTACTTC. Its protein is CASSTVPATRDFSYEQYF.

The chain has TRBV6-1 and TRBJ1-2; D perhaps matches TRBD1 (5 bases). This CDR3 has 14 amino acids. CDR1 and CDR2 from the germline V gene are MNHNS and SASEGT. Trimming cost V 3 bases and J 1 base, with 9 bases left between them. CDR3 DNA: TGTGCCAGCAGTGACGCACAGGTTAACTATGGCTACACCTTC. Translating it yields CASSDAQVNYGYTF.

This rearrangement joins TRBV4-1 to TRBJ1-1, with D possibly TRBD1 on 6 matching bases. The CDR3 sequence is 15 residues long. The V gene's germline CDR1 is MGHRA and CDR2 YSYEKL. V dropped 2 bases and J dropped 4 bases, with 14 bases sitting between them. This chain's CDR3 is CASSQSRGRVTEAFF. The CDR3 coding sequence is TGCGCCAGCAGCCAAAGCAGGGGCAGGGTCACTGAAGCTTTCTTT.

This chain joins TRBV11-3 and TRBJ2-7; 9 bases are a match to TRBD1. From germline, CDR1 is SGHNT and CDR2 YENEEA. V shed 5 bases and J 2 bases; nucleotides not matched to a gene: 4. There are 14 residues in the CDR3. For the CDR3, the DNA is TGTGCCAGCAGCCCCGGGACAGGGACCTACGAGCAGTACTTC. Residues: CASSPGTGTYEQYF.

The gene calls are TRBV5-4 and TRBJ1-2; possibly TRBD1 for D (6 bases). The length of the CDR3 is 15 residues. The V gene's germline CDR1 is SGHNT and CDR2 YYREEE (reference sequence). Trimming stripped 9 bases from V and 0 bases from J, with 18 bases between. The CDR3 nucleotides read TGTGCCATCAAACAGGGATATGAAGCTAACTATGGCTACACCTTC. Amino acids: CAIKQGYEANYGYTF.

V gene TRBV10-3 combines with J gene TRBJ1-6, with 7 bases identical to TRBD1. The ends lost 10 bases at V and 7 bases at J; junction bases unmatched: 7. This CDR3 region has 13 residues. Germline-derived CDR1 and CDR2 are ENHRY and SYGVKD. CDR3 bases: TGTGCCACCTCGGGGACAGAAAATTCACCCCTCCACTTT. Its translation: CATSGTENSPLHF.

The genes are TRBV18 and TRBJ2-6, with D possibly being TRBD1 (6 bases). The germline CDR1 and CDR2 sequences are KGHSH and LQKENI. The CDR3 spans 17 residues. Trimming cost V 3 bases and J 1 base, with 13 bases left between them. CDR3 nucleotide sequence: TGTGCCAGCTCACCCACCACAGGGATTTCTGGGGCCAACGTCCTGACTTTC. It is translated as CASSPTTGISGANVLTF.